This T cell receptor (beta chain) comes out of a study of blood T cell repertoires in COVID-19. Source study methods: Amplification with reference gene primers provided the estimates of nucleated cell counts. Produced via immunoSEQ multiplex PCR; TCRdb's table is partial and in-frame only. For V, J and clone size, that table is used; D and trimming come from the DNA. The sample lists fewer than 120,000 clones, 75% to 85% seen once, with 15% to 20% in the top ten. Looked up from germline, CDR1 is SGHRS and CDR2 is YFSETQ. The CDR3 contains 14 residues. V lost 7 bases to trimming and J lost 7 bases, with 20 bases between them.

This chain links TRBV5-1 with TRBJ1-2, with a tentative D call TRBD1 (5 bases). The source of this sequence is a woman aged 60 to 75 with acute or convalescent COVID-19. Sequenced material: peripheral blood. For the CDR3, the DNA is TGCGCCAGCTATCAACAGGACCCGGCCTCTGGCTACACCTTC. Translating gives CASYQQDPASGYTF.